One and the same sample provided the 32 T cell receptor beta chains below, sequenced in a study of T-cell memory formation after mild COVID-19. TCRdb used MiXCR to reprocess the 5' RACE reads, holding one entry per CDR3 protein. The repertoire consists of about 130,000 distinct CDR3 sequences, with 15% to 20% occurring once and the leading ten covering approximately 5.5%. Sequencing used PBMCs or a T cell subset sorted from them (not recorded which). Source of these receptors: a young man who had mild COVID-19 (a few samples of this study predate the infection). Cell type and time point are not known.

CDR3 protein: CASSSDRFGTTDTQYF. The CDR3 DNA is TGTGCCAGCAGCTCCGACAGGTTCGGAACTACAGATACGCAGTATTTT. J is TRBJ2-3 and V is TRBV7-2, with D maybe TRBD1 (6 bases). Germline loops: CDR1 SGHTA, CDR2 FQGNSA. Between the trimmed V and J ends, which lost 4 bases and 3 bases, there was a span of 17 bases. This CDR3 is built from 16 residues.

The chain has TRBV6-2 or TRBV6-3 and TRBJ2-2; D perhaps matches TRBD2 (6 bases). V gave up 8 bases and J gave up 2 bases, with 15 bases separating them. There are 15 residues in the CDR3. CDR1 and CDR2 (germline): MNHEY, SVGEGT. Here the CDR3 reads CASHVAGTNTGELFF. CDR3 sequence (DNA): TGTGCCAGCCACGTGGCGGGGACCAACACCGGGGAGCTGTTTTTT.

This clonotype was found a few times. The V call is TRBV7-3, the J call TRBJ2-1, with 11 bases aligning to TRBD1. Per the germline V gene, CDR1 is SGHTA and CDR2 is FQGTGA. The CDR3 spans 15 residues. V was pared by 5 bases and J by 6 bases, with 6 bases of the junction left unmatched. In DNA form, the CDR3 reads TGTGCCAGCAGCCTCGGACAGGGGGCGATCAATGAGCAGTTCTTC. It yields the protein CASSLGQGAINEQFF.

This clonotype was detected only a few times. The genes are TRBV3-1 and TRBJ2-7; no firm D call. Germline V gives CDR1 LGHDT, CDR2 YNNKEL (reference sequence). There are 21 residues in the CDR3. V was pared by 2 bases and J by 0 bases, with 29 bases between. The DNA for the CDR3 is TGTGCCAGCAGCCAACTGACGGTCCGAATCGTCCCAGCCAGGAGCTCCTACGAGCAGTACGTC. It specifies CASSQLTVRIVPARSSYEQYV.

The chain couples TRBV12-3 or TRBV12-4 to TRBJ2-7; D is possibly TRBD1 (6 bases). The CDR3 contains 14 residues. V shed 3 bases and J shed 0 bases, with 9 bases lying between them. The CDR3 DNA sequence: TGTGCCAGCAGTTTTGACAGGAACTCCTACGAGCAGTACGTC. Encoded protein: CASSFDRNSYEQYV.

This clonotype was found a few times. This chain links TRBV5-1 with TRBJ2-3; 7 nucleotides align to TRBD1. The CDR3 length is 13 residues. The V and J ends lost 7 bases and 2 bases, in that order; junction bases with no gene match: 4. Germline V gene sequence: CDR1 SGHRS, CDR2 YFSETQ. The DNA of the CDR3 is TGCGCCAGCGGGGGACAGTTCACAGATACGCAGTATTTT. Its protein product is CASGGQFTDTQYF.

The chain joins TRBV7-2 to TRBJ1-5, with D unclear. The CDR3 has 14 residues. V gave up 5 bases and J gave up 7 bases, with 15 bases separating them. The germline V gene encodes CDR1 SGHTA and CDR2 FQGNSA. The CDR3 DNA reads TGTGCCAGCAGCCCCTGGCGTAGTGACCAGCCCCAGCATTTT. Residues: CASSPWRSDQPQHF.

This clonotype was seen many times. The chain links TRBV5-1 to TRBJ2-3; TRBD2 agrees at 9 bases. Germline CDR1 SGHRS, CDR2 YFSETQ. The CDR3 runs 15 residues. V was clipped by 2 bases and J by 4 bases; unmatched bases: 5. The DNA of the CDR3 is TGCGCCAGCAGCTTAGGCGGGGGGGCAGCAGATACGCAGTATTTT. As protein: CASSLGGGAADTQYF.

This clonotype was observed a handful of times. CDR3 in amino acids: CASSLGGTGNYGYTF. The DNA for the CDR3 is TGCGCCAGCAGCTTGGGAGGGACAGGGAACTATGGCTACACCTTC. V and J are TRBV5-1 and TRBJ1-2; the match to TRBD1 covers 9 bases. Germline loops: CDR1 SGHRS, CDR2 YFSETQ. The CDR3 length is 15 residues. V lost 0 bases, J lost 2 bases, and 2 bases stayed unmatched.

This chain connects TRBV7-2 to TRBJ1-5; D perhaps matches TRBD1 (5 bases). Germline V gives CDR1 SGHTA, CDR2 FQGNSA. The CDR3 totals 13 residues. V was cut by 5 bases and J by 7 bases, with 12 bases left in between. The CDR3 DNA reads TGTGCCAGCAGCACAAGAGGACAACAGCCCCAGCATTTT. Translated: CASSTRGQQPQHF.

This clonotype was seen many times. CDR3 sequence reads: CSARGPRGTQYF. The CDR3, as DNA: TGCAGTGCTAGAGGACCCCGGGGGACCCAGTACTTC. The chain recombines TRBV20-1 with TRBJ2-5; possibly TRBD2 for D (5 bases). Germline V gene sequence: CDR1 DFQATT, CDR2 SNEGSKA (reference sequence). Trimming took 1 base from V and 7 from J, leaving 10 bases between them. CDR3 length equals 12 residues.

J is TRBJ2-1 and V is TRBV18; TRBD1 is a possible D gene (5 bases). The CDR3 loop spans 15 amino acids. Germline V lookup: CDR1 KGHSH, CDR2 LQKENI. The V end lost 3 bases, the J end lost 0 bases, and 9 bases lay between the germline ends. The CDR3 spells CASSPGRGSYNEQFF. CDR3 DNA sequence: TGTGCCAGCTCACCCGGAAGGGGCTCCTACAATGAGCAGTTCTTC.

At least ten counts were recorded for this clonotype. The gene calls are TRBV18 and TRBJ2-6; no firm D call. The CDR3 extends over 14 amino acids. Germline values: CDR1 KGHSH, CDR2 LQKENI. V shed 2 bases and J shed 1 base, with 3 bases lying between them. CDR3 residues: CASSPTSGANVLTF. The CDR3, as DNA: TGTGCCAGCTCACCAACATCTGGGGCCAACGTCCTGACTTTC.

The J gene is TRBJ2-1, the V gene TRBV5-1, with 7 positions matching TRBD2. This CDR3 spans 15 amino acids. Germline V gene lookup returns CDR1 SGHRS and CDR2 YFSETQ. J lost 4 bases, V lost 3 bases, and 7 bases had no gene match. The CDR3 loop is CASSSPTGGYNEQFF. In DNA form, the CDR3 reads TGCGCCAGCAGCTCCCCTACCGGGGGGTACAATGAGCAGTTCTTC. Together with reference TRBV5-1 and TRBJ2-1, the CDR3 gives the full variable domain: KAGVTQTPRYLIKTRGQQVTLSCSPISGHRSVSWYQQTPGQGLQFLFEYFSETQRNKGNFPGRFSGRQFSNSRSEMNVSTLELGDSALYLCASSSPTGGYNEQFFGPGTRLTVL.

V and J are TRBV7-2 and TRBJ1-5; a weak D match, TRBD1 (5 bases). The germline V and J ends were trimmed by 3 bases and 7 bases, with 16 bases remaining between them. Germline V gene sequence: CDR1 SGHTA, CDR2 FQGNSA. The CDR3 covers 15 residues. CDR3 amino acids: CASSFGVSGVQPQHF. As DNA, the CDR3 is TGTGCCAGCAGCTTCGGGGTTTCGGGGGTCCAGCCCCAGCATTTT. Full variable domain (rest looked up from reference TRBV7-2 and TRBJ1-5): GAGVSQSPSNKVTEKGKDVELRCDPISGHTALYWYRQSLGQGLEFLIYFQGNSAPDKSGLPSDRFSAERTGGSVSTLTIQRTQQEDSAVYLCASSFGVSGVQPQHFGDGTRLSIL.

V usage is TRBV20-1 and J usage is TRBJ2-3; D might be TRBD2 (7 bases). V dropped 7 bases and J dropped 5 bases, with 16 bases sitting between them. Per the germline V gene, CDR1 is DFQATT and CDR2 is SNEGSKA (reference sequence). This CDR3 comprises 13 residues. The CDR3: CSDAGAGLDTQYF. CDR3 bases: TGCAGTGATGCGGGGGCCGGGTTAGATACGCAGTATTTT.

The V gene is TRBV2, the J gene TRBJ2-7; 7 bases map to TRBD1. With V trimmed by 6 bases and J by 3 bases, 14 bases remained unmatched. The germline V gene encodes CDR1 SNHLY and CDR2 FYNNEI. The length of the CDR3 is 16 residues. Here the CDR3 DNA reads TGTGCCAGCAGGGTCGACAGGGCTCGCCTGGGCTACGAGCAGTACTTC. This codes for CASRVDRARLGYEQYF.

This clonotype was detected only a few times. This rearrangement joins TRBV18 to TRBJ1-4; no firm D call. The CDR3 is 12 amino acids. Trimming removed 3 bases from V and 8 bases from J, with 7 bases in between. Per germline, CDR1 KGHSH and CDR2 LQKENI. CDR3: CASSPFTEKLFF. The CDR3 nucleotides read TGTGCCAGCTCACCCTTTACGGAAAAACTGTTTTTT.

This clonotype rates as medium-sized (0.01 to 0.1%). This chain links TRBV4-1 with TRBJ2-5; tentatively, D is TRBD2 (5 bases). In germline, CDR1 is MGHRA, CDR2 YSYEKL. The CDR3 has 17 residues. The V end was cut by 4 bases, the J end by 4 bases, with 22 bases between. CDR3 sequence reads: CASSPRSSGSGGETQYF. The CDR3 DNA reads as TGCGCCAGCAGCCCCAGATCTTCAGGCAGCGGAGGAGAGACCCAGTACTTC.

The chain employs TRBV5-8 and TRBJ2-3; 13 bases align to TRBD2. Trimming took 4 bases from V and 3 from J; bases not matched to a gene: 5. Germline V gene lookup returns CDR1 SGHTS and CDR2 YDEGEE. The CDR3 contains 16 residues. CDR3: CASSQGLAGETDTQYF. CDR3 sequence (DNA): TGTGCCAGCAGCCAAGGACTAGCGGGGGAAACAGATACGCAGTATTTT.

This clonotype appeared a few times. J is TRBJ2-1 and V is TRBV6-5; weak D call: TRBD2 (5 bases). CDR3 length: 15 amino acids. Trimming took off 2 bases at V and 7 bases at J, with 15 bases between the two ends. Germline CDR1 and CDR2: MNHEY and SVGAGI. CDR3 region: CASSYPGGRRNEQFF. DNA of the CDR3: TGTGCCAGCAGTTACCCCGGAGGAAGACGTAATGAGCAGTTCTTC.

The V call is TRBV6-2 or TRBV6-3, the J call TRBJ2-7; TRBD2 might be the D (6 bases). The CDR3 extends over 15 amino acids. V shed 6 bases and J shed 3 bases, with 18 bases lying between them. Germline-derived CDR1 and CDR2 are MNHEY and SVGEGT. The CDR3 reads CASSRRLGGHYEQYV. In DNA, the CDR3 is TGTGCCAGCAGCCGCCGATTGGGGGGTCACTACGAGCAGTACGTC.

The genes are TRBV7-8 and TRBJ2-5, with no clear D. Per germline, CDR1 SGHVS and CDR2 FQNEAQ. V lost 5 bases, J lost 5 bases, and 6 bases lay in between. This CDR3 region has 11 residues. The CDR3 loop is CASSAGETQYF. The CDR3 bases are TGTGCCAGCAGCGCCGGGGAGACCCAGTACTTC.

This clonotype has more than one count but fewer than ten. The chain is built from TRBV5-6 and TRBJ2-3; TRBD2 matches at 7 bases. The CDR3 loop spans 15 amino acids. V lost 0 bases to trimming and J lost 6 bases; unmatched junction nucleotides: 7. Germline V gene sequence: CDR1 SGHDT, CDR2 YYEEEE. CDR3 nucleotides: TGTGCCAGCAGCTTGGACGCCCTGCGGGGGGATACGCAGTATTTT. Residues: CASSLDALRGDTQYF.

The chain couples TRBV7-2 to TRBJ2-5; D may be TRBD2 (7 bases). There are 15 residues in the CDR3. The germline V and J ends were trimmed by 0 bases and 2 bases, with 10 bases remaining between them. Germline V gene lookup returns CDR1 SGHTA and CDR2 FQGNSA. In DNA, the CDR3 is TGTGCCAGCAGCTTAGCGGCGGGGGCTCAAGAGACCCAGTACTTC. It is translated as CASSLAAGAQETQYF.

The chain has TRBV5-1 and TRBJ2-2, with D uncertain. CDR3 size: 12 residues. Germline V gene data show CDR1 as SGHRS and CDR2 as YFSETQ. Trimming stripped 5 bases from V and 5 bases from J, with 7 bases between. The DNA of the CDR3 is TGCGCCAGCAGAGTGGGGACCGGGGAGCTGTTTTTT. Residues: CASRVGTGELFF.

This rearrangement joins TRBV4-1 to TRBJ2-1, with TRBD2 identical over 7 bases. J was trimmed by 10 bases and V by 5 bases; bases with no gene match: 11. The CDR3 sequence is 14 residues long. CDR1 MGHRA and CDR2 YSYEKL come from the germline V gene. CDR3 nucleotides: TGCGCCAGCAGCTCGACCGGGGCCGGGAGGGAGCAGTTCTTC. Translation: CASSSTGAGREQFF.

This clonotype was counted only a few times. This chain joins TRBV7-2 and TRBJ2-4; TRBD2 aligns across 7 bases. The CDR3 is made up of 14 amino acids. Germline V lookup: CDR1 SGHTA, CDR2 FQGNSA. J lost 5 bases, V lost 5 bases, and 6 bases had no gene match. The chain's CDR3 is CASSPAGLQNIQYF. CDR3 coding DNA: TGTGCCAGCAGCCCAGCGGGACTCCAAAACATTCAGTACTTC.

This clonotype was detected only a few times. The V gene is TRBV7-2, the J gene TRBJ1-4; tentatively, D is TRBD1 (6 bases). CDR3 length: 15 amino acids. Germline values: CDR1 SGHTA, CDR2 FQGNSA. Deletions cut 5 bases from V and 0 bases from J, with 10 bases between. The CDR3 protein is CASSDQGPTNEKLFF. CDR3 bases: TGTGCCAGCAGCGACCAGGGGCCAACTAATGAAAAACTGTTTTTT.

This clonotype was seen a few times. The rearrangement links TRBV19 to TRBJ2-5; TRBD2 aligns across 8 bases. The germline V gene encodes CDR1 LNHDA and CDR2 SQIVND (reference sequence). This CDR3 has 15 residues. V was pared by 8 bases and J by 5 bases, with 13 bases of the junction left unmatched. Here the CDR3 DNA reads TGTGCCAGTGGACTGAGATTAGCGGGAAGCGAGACCCAGTACTTC. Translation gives CASGLRLAGSETQYF.

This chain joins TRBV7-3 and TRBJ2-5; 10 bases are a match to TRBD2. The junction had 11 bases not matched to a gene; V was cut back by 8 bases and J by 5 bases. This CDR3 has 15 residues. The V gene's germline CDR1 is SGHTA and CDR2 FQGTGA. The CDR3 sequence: CASGRSGGAAETQYF. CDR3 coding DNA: TGTGCCAGCGGGCGAAGCGGGGGGGCCGCGGAGACCCAGTACTTC.

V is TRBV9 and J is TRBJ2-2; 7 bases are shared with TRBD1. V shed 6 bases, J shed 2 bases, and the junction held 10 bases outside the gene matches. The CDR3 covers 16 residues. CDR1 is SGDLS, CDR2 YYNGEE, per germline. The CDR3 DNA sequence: TGTGCCAGCACAAGATGGGGACAGATAAACACCGGGGAGCTGTTTTTT. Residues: CASTRWGQINTGELFF.